The subject of this entry is one TCR beta chain. The data are from a study of blood T cell repertoires in COVID-19. Study-wide context: Both acute and convalescent COVID-19 samples were obtained from the United States, Italy and Spain.

Germline V gene lookup returns CDR1 LGHNA and CDR2 YSLEER. The CDR3 consists of 15 residues. V was pared by 2 bases and J by 5 bases, with 7 bases of the junction left unmatched. Generated by immunoSEQ multiplex PCR, the TCRdb table keeps only in-frame clones and is missing some. The sample lists 50,000 to 65,000 clones, 65% to 90% seen once, with roughly 1.3% in the top ten. The receptor was isolated from a man aged 55 to 70 with acute or convalescent COVID-19. Sequenced material: peripheral blood. The chain uses TRBV4-3 and TRBJ2-7, with 9 positions matching TRBD1. In DNA form, the CDR3 reads TGCGCCAGCAGCCAAACCGGGACAGGGTTTAACGAGCAGTACTTC. It is translated as CASSQTGTGFNEQYF.